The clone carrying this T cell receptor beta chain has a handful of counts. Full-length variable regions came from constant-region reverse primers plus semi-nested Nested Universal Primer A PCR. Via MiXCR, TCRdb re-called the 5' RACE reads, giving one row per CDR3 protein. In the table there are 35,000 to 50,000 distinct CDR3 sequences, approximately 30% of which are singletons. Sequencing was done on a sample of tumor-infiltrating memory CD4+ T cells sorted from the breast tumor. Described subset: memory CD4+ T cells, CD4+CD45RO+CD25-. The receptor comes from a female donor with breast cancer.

Here the CDR3 reads CASSFDGSNQPQHF. DNA of the CDR3: TGTGCCAGCAGTTTCGATGGCAGCAATCAGCCCCAGCATTTT. The rearrangement links TRBV12-3 or TRBV12-4 to TRBJ1-5; D is unresolved. CDR3 length: 14 amino acids. The germline V and J ends were trimmed by 3 bases and 1 base, with 7 bases remaining between them.